The rows below give T cell receptor beta chains drawn from one sample of a study of identical twins. TCRdb re-derived calls from the 5' RACE reads in MiXCR, one entry per CDR3 protein. The table records hundreds of thousands of distinct CDR3 sequences, approximately 9% of them present only once. The data also belong to a second study, concerning yellow fever vaccine responses in identical twins.

Sequencing used PBMCs. These receptors were obtained from a young woman in good health. Each CDR3 is given with its conserved first and last residue. Each record gives: D gene, J gene, clone size, V gene, CDR3 DNA, CDR3 protein. A D gene is named only where the DNA matches it firmly. Not every row has a clone size; where given, it reads once, few, many or a size class.

D gene: NA
J gene: TRBJ1-5
clone size: many
V gene: TRBV5-1
CDR3 DNA: TGCGCCAGCAGCTTATCGATGGATCAGCCCCAGCATTTT
CDR3 protein: CASSLSMDQPQHF

D gene: TRBD1
J gene: TRBJ2-1
clone size: many
V gene: TRBV7-9
CDR3 DNA: TGTGCCAGCAGCACCCGGGACAGGGACTACAATGAGCAGTTCTTC
CDR3 protein: CASSTRDRDYNEQFF

D gene: NA
J gene: TRBJ2-1
clone size: few
V gene: TRBV29-1
CDR3 DNA: TGCAGCGTTGTCACAGCCTACAATGAGCAGTTCTTC
CDR3 protein: CSVVTAYNEQFF

D gene: NA
J gene: TRBJ2-5
clone size: NA
V gene: TRBV3-1
CDR3 DNA: TGTGCCAGCAGCCATGGGGACCGTACCGCTAGGGGTGAGACCCAGTACTTC
CDR3 protein: CASSHGDRTARGETQYF

D gene: NA
J gene: TRBJ2-7
clone size: many
V gene: TRBV7-9
CDR3 DNA: TGTGCCAGCAGCTTAGGTTCTTATCTCGAGCAGTACTTC
CDR3 protein: CASSLGSYLEQYF

D gene: TRBD1
J gene: TRBJ1-6
clone size: few
V gene: TRBV7-9
CDR3 DNA: TGTGCCAGCACCCGGACAGGGAAGAGCTCACCCCTCCACTTT
CDR3 protein: CASTRTGKSSPLHF

D gene: TRBD1
J gene: TRBJ2-2
clone size: many
V gene: TRBV24-1
CDR3 DNA: TGTGCCACCACCCCGGGACAGGGGGGCTTCGCCGGGGAGCTGTTTTTT
CDR3 protein: CATTPGQGGFAGELFF

D gene: NA
J gene: TRBJ2-1
clone size: few
V gene: TRBV19
CDR3 DNA: TGTGCCAGTAGGACTCAGGTCGCCCCCCCTAACAATGAGCAGTTCTTC
CDR3 protein: CASRTQVAPPNNEQFF

D gene: NA
J gene: TRBJ2-2
clone size: NA
V gene: TRBV7-3
CDR3 DNA: TGTGCCAGCAGCTCCTTAGCGCTCGGGGAGCTGTTTTTT
CDR3 protein: CASSSLALGELFF

D gene: TRBD2
J gene: TRBJ2-3
clone size: many
V gene: TRBV5-1
CDR3 DNA: TGCGCCAGCAAGAGAACCGGGACTAGCAAAGAAAGCACAGATACGCAGTATTTT
CDR3 protein: CASKRTGTSKESTDTQYF

D gene: NA
J gene: TRBJ2-7
clone size: NA
V gene: TRBV20-1
CDR3 DNA: TGCAGTGCTAGACAGGGCTTTTTTACCTACGAGCAGTACTTC
CDR3 protein: CSARQGFFTYEQYF

D gene: NA
J gene: TRBJ2-7
clone size: many
V gene: TRBV4-3
CDR3 DNA: TGCGCCAGCAGCCAAGATCGGGTGACGGAGCAGTACTTC
CDR3 protein: CASSQDRVTEQYF

D gene: NA
J gene: TRBJ1-5
clone size: NA
V gene: TRBV12-3/TRBV12-4
CDR3 DNA: TGTGCCAGCAGTTTAACGACAGATAGCAATCAGCCCCAGCATTTT
CDR3 protein: CASSLTTDSNQPQHF

D gene: NA
J gene: TRBJ1-3
clone size: few
V gene: TRBV12-3/TRBV12-4
CDR3 DNA: TGTGCCAGCTGGGTCCTCCGGGGCTTATATTTT
CDR3 protein: CASWVLRGLYF

D gene: NA
J gene: TRBJ2-1
clone size: NA
V gene: TRBV2
CDR3 DNA: TGTGCCAGCAGTGATCTAGCGCACTCCTACAATGAGCAGTTCTTC
CDR3 protein: CASSDLAHSYNEQFF

D gene: TRBD2
J gene: TRBJ2-1
clone size: few
V gene: TRBV20-1
CDR3 DNA: TGCAGTGCCCCTGACCTAGCGGGAGGGAATGAGCAGTTCTTC
CDR3 protein: CSAPDLAGGNEQFF

D gene: TRBD2
J gene: TRBJ2-1
clone size: NA
V gene: TRBV14
CDR3 DNA: TGTGCCAGCAGCCTCAGAATAGCGGGAGGATTGTACAATGAGCAGTTCTTC
CDR3 protein: CASSLRIAGGLYNEQFF

D gene: TRBD2
J gene: TRBJ2-1
clone size: NA
V gene: TRBV29-1
CDR3 DNA: TGCAGCGTTGGGGTCCCCGGGACTAGCGGATACAATGAGCAGTTCTTC
CDR3 protein: CSVGVPGTSGYNEQFF

D gene: TRBD1
J gene: TRBJ2-2
clone size: many
V gene: TRBV29-1
CDR3 DNA: TGCAGCTCGACAGGGATGAACACCGGGGAGCTGTTTTTT
CDR3 protein: CSSTGMNTGELFF

D gene: NA
J gene: TRBJ1-6
clone size: NA
V gene: TRBV9
CDR3 DNA: TGTGCCAGCAGCGTGGACACTGCCGATAATTCACCCCTCCACTTT
CDR3 protein: CASSVDTADNSPLHF

D gene: NA
J gene: TRBJ2-1
clone size: NA
V gene: TRBV7-9
CDR3 DNA: TGTGCCAGCAGCCAGCAGGGGTTTGGTGGCGATGAGCAGTTCTTC
CDR3 protein: CASSQQGFGGDEQFF

D gene: NA
J gene: TRBJ2-3
clone size: few
V gene: TRBV4-2
CDR3 DNA: TGTGCCAGCAGCCAAGGGCCCGGACGGAACCAAGATACGCAGTATTTT
CDR3 protein: CASSQGPGRNQDTQYF

D gene: TRBD2
J gene: TRBJ2-4
clone size: many
V gene: TRBV20-1
CDR3 DNA: TGCAGTGCTCGGGGGGGACCAAACATTCAGTACTTC
CDR3 protein: CSARGGPNIQYF

D gene: TRBD1
J gene: TRBJ1-4
clone size: NA
V gene: TRBV10-1
CDR3 DNA: TGCGCCAGCAGTGAGTCGACAGGGGTCGGAGAAAAACTGTTTTTT
CDR3 protein: CASSESTGVGEKLFF

D gene: NA
J gene: TRBJ2-7
clone size: few
V gene: TRBV10-3
CDR3 DNA: TGTGCCATCAGTGCAGTTACCTACGAGCAGTACTTC
CDR3 protein: CAISAVTYEQYF

D gene: TRBD1
J gene: TRBJ2-5
clone size: NA
V gene: TRBV6-1
CDR3 DNA: TGTGCCACAAACACAGGGGTTCAAGAGACCCAGTACTTC
CDR3 protein: CATNTGVQETQYF

D gene: TRBD2
J gene: TRBJ2-1
clone size: few
V gene: TRBV5-1
CDR3 DNA: TGCGCCAGCAGCCCGGGACTAGCGGGTGCCTCGGAGCAGTTCTTC
CDR3 protein: CASSPGLAGASEQFF

D gene: NA
J gene: TRBJ2-5
clone size: many
V gene: TRBV12-3/TRBV12-4
CDR3 DNA: TGTGCCAGCAGTTTAGCGGGACTCCAAGAGACCCAGTACTTC
CDR3 protein: CASSLAGLQETQYF

D gene: NA
J gene: TRBJ2-3
clone size: NA
V gene: TRBV5-6
CDR3 DNA: TGTGCCAGCAGCTTGGCTGGGTCGGGCGGCACAGATACGCAGTATTTT
CDR3 protein: CASSLAGSGGTDTQYF

D gene: TRBD2
J gene: TRBJ2-1
clone size: few
V gene: TRBV7-9
CDR3 DNA: TGTGCCAGCAGCTCATTCGGACTAGCGCATGGGAATGAGCAGTTCTTC
CDR3 protein: CASSSFGLAHGNEQFF

D gene: TRBD1
J gene: TRBJ1-4
clone size: NA
V gene: TRBV29-1
CDR3 DNA: TGCAGCGCAACGCAGGGGGCGGATGAAAAACTGTTTTTT
CDR3 protein: CSATQGADEKLFF

D gene: NA
J gene: TRBJ2-3
clone size: few
V gene: TRBV2
CDR3 DNA: TGTGCCAGCAGTGAGGGACGCACAGATACGCAGTATTTT
CDR3 protein: CASSEGRTDTQYF

D gene: TRBD2
J gene: TRBJ2-3
clone size: few
V gene: TRBV10-3
CDR3 DNA: TGTGCCATCAGTGAACGGGCGGGAGGGACTAGCACAGATACGCAGTATTTT
CDR3 protein: CAISERAGGTSTDTQYF

D gene: NA
J gene: TRBJ2-5
clone size: few
V gene: TRBV20-1
CDR3 DNA: TGCAGTGCTAGAGATTTCAGGACAGAAGAGACCCAGTACTTC
CDR3 protein: CSARDFRTEETQYF

D gene: NA
J gene: TRBJ1-5
clone size: NA
V gene: TRBV19
CDR3 DNA: TGTGCCAGTAGTATAGTAACATATAATCAGCCCCAGCATTTT
CDR3 protein: CASSIVTYNQPQHF

D gene: NA
J gene: TRBJ1-1
clone size: few
V gene: TRBV9
CDR3 DNA: TGTGCCAGCAGCGCCATAGAGAACACTGAAGCTTTCTTT
CDR3 protein: CASSAIENTEAFF

D gene: NA
J gene: TRBJ2-1
clone size: NA
V gene: TRBV7-8
CDR3 DNA: TGTGCCAGCAGCTTAATTAGCTCCTACAATGAGCAGTTCTTC
CDR3 protein: CASSLISSYNEQFF

D gene: TRBD2
J gene: TRBJ2-3
clone size: NA
V gene: TRBV27
CDR3 DNA: TGTGCCAGCACGACTAGCATCACAGATACGCAGTATTTT
CDR3 protein: CASTTSITDTQYF

D gene: TRBD2
J gene: TRBJ2-1
clone size: few
V gene: TRBV6-1
CDR3 DNA: TGTGCCAGCAGATGGACTAGCTCCTACAATGAGCAGTTCTTC
CDR3 protein: CASRWTSSYNEQFF

D gene: NA
J gene: TRBJ2-7
clone size: NA
V gene: TRBV6-1
CDR3 DNA: TGTGCCAGCAGTGAAGTGGGGAATATTCACTACGAGCAGTACTTC
CDR3 protein: CASSEVGNIHYEQYF

D gene: NA
J gene: TRBJ1-6
clone size: many
V gene: TRBV2
CDR3 DNA: TGTGCCAGCAGTGAGGACAGTGATTATAATTCACCCCTCCACTTT
CDR3 protein: CASSEDSDYNSPLHF

D gene: NA
J gene: TRBJ2-1
clone size: many
V gene: TRBV14
CDR3 DNA: TGTGCCAGCAGCGGACCGCGGGCCCACTCCTACAATGAGCAGTTCTTC
CDR3 protein: CASSGPRAHSYNEQFF

D gene: NA
J gene: TRBJ1-1
clone size: NA
V gene: TRBV7-2
CDR3 DNA: TGTGCCAGCAGCTTAACGGGGATTGAAGCTTTCTTT
CDR3 protein: CASSLTGIEAFF

D gene: NA
J gene: TRBJ2-2
clone size: few
V gene: TRBV24-1
CDR3 DNA: TGTGCCACCAGTGATTCCCGGGACGTAAAGAACACCGGGGAGCTGTTTTTT
CDR3 protein: CATSDSRDVKNTGELFF

D gene: TRBD1
J gene: TRBJ2-1
clone size: few
V gene: TRBV11-2
CDR3 DNA: TGTGCCAGCAGCTTACGGAGACAGGGGCCTTACAATGAGCAGTTCTTC
CDR3 protein: CASSLRRQGPYNEQFF

D gene: NA
J gene: TRBJ2-7
clone size: few
V gene: TRBV21-1
CDR3 DNA: TGTGCCAGCAGCAAAGACAGGAGACCCTACGAGCAGTACTTC
CDR3 protein: CASSKDRRPYEQYF